Here is one TCR beta chain with its context. Which antigen it targets is not known. The sample holds no much larger clone one base away, and base qualities are not on file. Other DNA sequences within the sample encode an identical CDR3. These data are taken from a study of blood T cell repertoires in COVID-19 (dated by TCRdb to 2018 to 2020). Background for the entire study: Collaborator samples came from the United States, Italy and Spain and covered acute and convalescent phases of COVID-19. The dataset comprised deeply sampled blood TCRbeta repertoires from subjects exposed to, actively infected with, or recovered from COVID-19. Where available, HLA class I and class II types were obtained from metadata supplied by the sample provider rather than from assay-based typing. Samples came from the ongoing ImmuneRACE study (first 160 participants) plus 1,254 subjects from 6 global collaborators. The material from the prospective study consisted of cDNA or gDNA derived from T cells, B-cell-depleted T cells, or PBMCs. Nearly every sample came with metadata listing a de-identified subject ID, COVID-19 status, age in years and sex. The repertoires were released in a freely available public database intended as a resource for research on the immune response to SARS-CoV-2. Here is what the overall study found, with its caveats: The quantity of clinical and demographic metadata differed by source and by participant and was supplied without curation.

As encoded in the germline V gene (reference sequence), CDR1 is SEHNR while CDR2 is FQNEAQ. V is reduced by 5 bases and J by 1 base, leaving a spacing of 9 bases between them. The CDR3 spans 14 residues, from the cysteine through the phenylalanine. Of the read, only the CDR3 DNA is kept; its 42 bases are in frame from base 1. The collaborating institutions used their own protocols to collect whole blood in K2EDTA tubes. For TCRbeta analysis, collaborators shipped samples as frozen whole blood, isolated PBMCs, or DNA extracted from either of those sample types. TCRbeta CDR3 regions were amplified from genomic DNA by means of the immunoSEQ Assay, a bias-controlled multiplex PCR. Per the authors' processing: The number of nucleated cells in each sample was estimated from the amplification of reference gene primers within the assay. Sequence reads were collapsed and filtered to measure the absolute abundance of every unique TCRbeta CDR3 rearrangement. For each sample, productive Simpson clonality was calculated as the square root of Simpson's diversity index across productive rearrangements. Not all clones reach the TCRdb copy of this immuneACCESS table, which keeps in-frame sequences only. Checked studies attribute under half of the gap to unresolved V genes and leave the rest unexplained. V and J calls and clone size are those listed in that table; D and trimming were worked out from the DNA. The sample table shows some 200,000 clones, and roughly 80% are seen once. The ten largest clonotypes hold about 6% of the sample.

The sequence was obtained from a middle-aged woman with acute or convalescent COVID-19. The sequenced sample consisted of peripheral blood. Recombination connected TRBV7-9 to TRBJ1-5; D gene: possibly TRBD1, on 5 matching bases. The bases read TGTGCCAGCAGCACGGGGGGGAGCAATCAGCCCCAGCATTTT. Translated, this gives CASSTGGSNQPQHF.